This is a list of T cell receptor beta chains from one sample in a study of blood T cell repertoires in COVID-19. Assay used: immunoSEQ multiplex PCR; TCRdb lists only in-frame clones, some missing. The data contain under 150,000 clones, 80% to 90% of them singletons. The sample was peripheral blood. All receptors derive from a man older than 75 with active or convalescent COVID-19. Both conserved end residues are part of each CDR3. Each record gives: clone size, D gene, V gene, J gene, CDR3 length, CDR3 protein, CDR3 DNA. D genes are given only for firm matches. Only some rows state a clone size, as once, few, many or a class for expanded clones.

-,TRBD1,TRBV12-5,TRBJ1-2,13,CASGLSTGEGYTF,TGTGCTAGTGGTTTATCGACAGGGGAGGGCTACACCTTC
once,TRBD2,TRBV7-2,TRBJ2-1,13,CASSSSSGGRQFF,TGTGCCAGCAGCTCCTCTAGCGGGGGGCGGCAGTTCTTC
-,-,TRBV6-4,TRBJ1-4,15,CASGAPTGLGEKLFF,TGTGCCAGCGGAGCCCCCACAGGGTTAGGAGAAAAACTGTTTTTT
-,-,TRBV28,TRBJ1-2,13,CASTPQREYGYTF,TGTGCCAGCACCCCGCAGAGGGAATATGGCTACACCTTC
-,TRBD2,TRBV4-3,TRBJ2-1,16,CASSHGGLAMSNEQFF,TGCGCCAGCAGCCATGGGGGACTAGCAATGAGCAATGAGCAGTTCTTC
-,TRBD1,TRBV6-1,TRBJ1-2,17,CASSETLSGQGGRGYTF,TGTGCCAGCAGTGAGACCCTCTCGGGACAGGGGGGACGTGGCTACACCTTC
-,TRBD1,TRBV4-1,TRBJ1-2,15,CASSQGGRGIDGYTF,TGCGCCAGCAGCCAGGGGGGCAGGGGGATAGATGGCTACACCTTC
-,-,TRBV18,TRBJ1-5,15,CASSPTGGGNQPQHF,TGTGCCAGCTCACCAACGGGGGGCGGCAATCAGCCCCAGCATTTT
-,-,TRBV18,TRBJ2-5,13,CASSQKLGETQYF,TGTGCCAGCTCACAGAAACTAGGCGAGACCCAGTACTTC
-,-,TRBV5-5,TRBJ1-3,13,CATREAAGNTIYF,TGTGCCACCCGGGAGGCGGCTGGAAACACCATATATTTT
-,-,TRBV11-2,TRBJ2-3,14,CASSSQGIIDTQYF,TGTGCCAGCAGCTCCCAGGGTATCATAGATACGCAGTATTTT
-,TRBD2,TRBV7-2,TRBJ2-3,17,CASSLAPASGGGDTQYF,TGTGCCAGCAGCTTAGCCCCGGCTAGCGGGGGAGGAGATACGCAGTATTTT
once,TRBD1,TRBV6-5,TRBJ1-5,13,CASSPGGWQPQHF,TGTGCCAGCAGTCCAGGGGGATGGCAGCCCCAGCATTTT
once,TRBD2,TRBV28,TRBJ2-3,16,CASSPSGTSRADTQYF,TGTGCCAGCAGCCCTTCGGGGACTAGCCGAGCAGATACGCAGTATTTT
-,TRBD2,TRBV18,TRBJ2-2,18,CASSPPSLAAANTGELFF,TGTGCCAGCTCACCACCCTCGCTAGCGGCCGCGAACACCGGGGAGCTGTTTTTT
-,-,TRBV5-1,TRBJ2-2,14,CASSPDTHTGELFF,TGCGCCAGCAGCCCCGACACTCACACCGGGGAGCTGTTTTTT
once,-,TRBV5-1,TRBJ2-2,15,CASSPPTANTGELFF,TGCGCCAGCAGCCCCCCTACCGCGAACACCGGGGAGCTGTTTTTT
-,TRBD2,TRBV28,TRBJ2-4,14,CASSFGGSKNIQYF,TGTGCCAGCAGTTTCGGGGGGTCCAAAAACATTCAGTACTTC
-,TRBD2,TRBV28,TRBJ2-3,14,CASSGAGGIDTQYF,TGTGCCAGCAGTGGAGCGGGGGGAATAGATACGCAGTATTTT
-,TRBD1,TRBV11-2,TRBJ1-5,17,CASRRDREIFYNQPQHF,TGTGCCAGCAGGCGGGACAGGGAGATTTTTTACAATCAGCCCCAGCATTTT
once,TRBD1,TRBV7-3,TRBJ1-3,16,CASSLLGTGVGNTIYF,TGTGCCAGCAGCCTCCTAGGGACAGGCGTTGGAAACACCATATATTTT
-,-,TRBV7-9,TRBJ1-1,12,CASSLVPGMAFF,TGTGCCAGCAGCTTAGTCCCGGGAATGGCTTTCTTT
once,TRBD1,TRBV25-1,TRBJ1-1,14,CASAGGQGWAEAFF,TGTGCCAGCGCAGGGGGGCAGGGGTGGGCTGAAGCTTTCTTT
-,-,TRBV5-4,TRBJ2-7,16,CASSLSYGGQTYEQYF,TGTGCCAGCAGCTTGTCCTACGGGGGGCAGACCTACGAGCAGTACTTC
-,TRBD2,TRBV28,TRBJ2-4,15,CASSPISGAKNIQYF,TGTGCCAGCAGTCCGATTAGCGGGGCCAAAAACATTCAGTACTTC
-,TRBD1,TRBV2,TRBJ1-6,13,CASSATTGRSLHF,TGTGCCAGCAGTGCAACGACAGGGAGGTCCCTCCACTTT
once,-,TRBV7-9,TRBJ2-3,13,CASSFQGGDTQYF,TGTGCCAGCAGCTTCCAGGGGGGCGATACGCAGTATTTT
-,-,TRBV6-1,TRBJ1-4,16,CASSVGQGLLGEKLFF,TGTGCCAGCAGTGTGGGGCAGGGTCTATTGGGTGAAAAACTGTTTTTT
-,TRBD2,TRBV6-1,TRBJ2-3,16,CASSGRLAGGMDTQYF,TGTGCCAGCAGTGGCAGACTAGCGGGGGGCATGGATACGCAGTATTTT
-,TRBD2,TRBV7-2,TRBJ2-7,16,CASSRRSGTGPHEQYF,TGTGCCAGCAGCCGTCGTAGCGGGACGGGACCCCACGAGCAGTACTTC
-,-,TRBV25-1,TRBJ1-2,13,CASSAGQNYGYTF,TGTGCCAGCAGTGCGGGACAAAACTATGGCTACACCTTC
-,-,TRBV19,TRBJ2-5,14,CASSSGPSGETQYF,TGTGCCAGTTCCTCGGGCCCCTCGGGGGAGACCCAGTACTTC
-,TRBD2,TRBV11-2,TRBJ2-2,15,CASSWGGRDTGELFF,TGTGCCAGCAGCTGGGGAGGGCGGGACACCGGGGAGCTGTTTTTT
-,TRBD2,TRBV19,TRBJ2-5,16,CASSLGLAGAQETQYF,TGTGCCAGTAGTCTCGGACTAGCGGGGGCCCAAGAGACCCAGTACTTC
-,-,TRBV6-2/TRBV6-3,TRBJ2-5,14,CASSAGGTQETQYF,TGTGCCAGCAGTGCCGGGGGAACCCAAGAGACCCAGTACTTC
-,-,TRBV18,TRBJ2-4,13,CASSPLAKNIQYF,TGTGCCAGCTCACCCTTAGCCAAAAACATTCAGTACTTC
-,TRBD1,TRBV27,TRBJ1-2,15,CASSLLGQSNYGYTF,TGTGCCAGCAGTTTACTGGGACAGTCAAACTATGGCTACACCTTC
-,TRBD1,TRBV7-2,TRBJ2-7,12,CASSYGQDEQYF,TGTGCCAGCAGCTACGGACAGGACGAGCAGTACTTC
few,-,TRBV19,TRBJ2-7,14,CASSTPGQSYEQYF,TGTGCCAGTAGCACCCCCGGACAGAGCTACGAGCAGTACTTC
once,TRBD1,TRBV18,TRBJ1-6,16,CASSPARGIYNSPLHF,TGTGCCAGCTCACCAGCCAGGGGGATCTATAATTCACCCCTCCACTTT
-,-,TRBV19,TRBJ1-5,13,CASGGGSNQPQHF,TGTGCCAGCGGTGGCGGGAGCAATCAGCCCCAGCATTTT
-,-,TRBV28,TRBJ1-5,13,CASHWQGNQPQHF,TGTGCCAGCCATTGGCAGGGCAATCAGCCCCAGCATTTT
-,TRBD1,TRBV18,TRBJ1-1,15,CASSRTGTIDTEAFF,TGTGCCAGCTCCAGGACAGGGACGATTGACACTGAAGCTTTCTTT
-,TRBD1,TRBV5-8,TRBJ2-5,14,CASSLYRGQETQYF,TGTGCCAGCAGCTTGTACAGGGGGCAAGAGACCCAGTACTTC
-,-,TRBV19,TRBJ2-2,15,CASSISGRDTGELFF,TGTGCCAGTAGTATCTCTGGCAGGGACACCGGGGAGCTGTTTTTT
-,TRBD1,TRBV5-1,TRBJ2-7,15,CASSSAGTGFNEQYF,TGCGCCAGCAGCTCTGCCGGGACAGGGTTCAACGAGCAGTACTTC
-,TRBD2,TRBV2,TRBJ2-3,13,CATSSGATDTQYF,TGTGCCACTTCTAGCGGGGCCACAGATACGCAGTATTTT
-,-,TRBV7-7,TRBJ2-5,13,CASSLDRQETQYF,TGTGCCAGCAGCTTAGATAGACAAGAGACCCAGTACTTC
-,-,TRBV29-1,TRBJ2-3,13,CSVEDGGTDTQYF,TGCAGCGTTGAAGACGGGGGCACAGATACGCAGTATTTT
-,-,TRBV7-2,TRBJ1-5,15,CASSLVGRVDQPQHF,TGTGCCAGCAGCTTAGTAGGCAGGGTGGATCAGCCCCAGCATTTT
once,-,TRBV4-1,TRBJ1-5,14,CASSQRGENQPQHF,TGCGCCAGCAGCCAGCGCGGGGAAAATCAGCCCCAGCATTTT
-,-,TRBV7-2,TRBJ2-5,14,CASSLGGAGETQYF,TGTGCCAGCAGCTTAGGCGGGGCGGGGGAGACCCAGTACTTC
-,-,TRBV19,TRBJ1-1,13,CASSSTRVTEAFF,TGTGCCAGTAGTTCGACTCGTGTCACTGAAGCTTTCTTT
-,-,TRBV6-4,TRBJ2-2,13,CASSAQATGELFF,TGTGCCAGCAGTGCTCAGGCGACCGGGGAGCTGTTTTTT
-,TRBD2,TRBV7-2,TRBJ2-7,15,CASSLYGGGGYEQYF,TGTGCCAGCAGCTTATATGGCGGGGGAGGCTACGAGCAGTACTTC
-,TRBD1,TRBV19,TRBJ2-6,16,CATGQGAISGANVLTF,TGTGCCACAGGACAGGGGGCGATCTCTGGGGCCAACGTCCTGACTTTC
many,-,TRBV4-3,TRBJ1-2,14,CASSQVQGLYGYTF,TGCGCCAGCAGCCAAGTTCAGGGCCTGTATGGCTACACCTTC
-,TRBD1,TRBV7-6,TRBJ2-1,16,CASSFSTGASYNEQFF,TGTGCCAGCAGCTTCTCGACAGGGGCATCCTACAATGAGCAGTTCTTC